This T cell receptor beta chain was identified during a study of blood T cell repertoires in COVID-19. About the research overall: From the United States, Italy and Spain came samples of acute and convalescent COVID-19. T cells, B-cell-depleted T cells, or PBMCs supplied cDNA or gDNA.

The CDR3 contains 12 residues. Germline CDR1 reads KGHSH; CDR2 reads LQKENI. Trimming stripped 1 base from V and 8 bases from J, with 5 bases between. In the original workflow: Amplification of reference gene primers was used by the study to estimate nucleated cell counts. Clones were sequenced by immunoSEQ multiplex PCR, and TCRdb holds only the in-frame ones, with some missing. The DNA was the basis for D and trimming; V, J and clone size are from that table. The sample has over 250,000 clones, roughly 90% seen once; the top ten hold approximately 2.2%. The sequenced sample was peripheral blood. This TCR came from a man between 50 and 59 years old with acute or convalescent COVID-19. This chain connects TRBV18 to TRBJ1-4; no clear D. In nucleotides, the CDR3 is TGTGCCAGCTCACCACTCAGGGAAAAACTGTTTTTT. Translated, it gives CASSPLREKLFF.